This record looks at one TCR beta chain sequence and its context. Its antigen is unidentified. At the DNA level, this CDR3 is encoded by other sequences in the same sample as well. The data originate from a study of shared clonotypes between healthy human individuals. General observations from the study: Researchers found naive subsets generally carried larger estimated richness than memory subsets.

Germline CDR1 KGHSH, CDR2 LQKENI. V lost 3 bases to trimming and J lost 3 bases; unmatched junction nucleotides: 4. This CDR3 is built from 15 residues. Profiling relied on immunoSEQ multiplex PCR, and the TCRdb table lists in-frame clones only, not all of them. The sample records 2 million to 3 million clones, 80% to 95% being singletons. The clonotype was recovered from a man between 18 and 29 years old in good health. Some clones in this sample may be carry-over from other donors' samples. The sample taken for sequencing was naive CD4+ T cells from PBMCs. Subset in this sample: CD45RA+ positively selected. The chain joins TRBV18 to TRBJ2-1, with TRBD2 matching 8 bases. This chain's CDR3 is CASSPGLAGYNEQFF. The DNA of the CDR3 is TGTGCCAGCTCACCTGGACTAGCAGGCTACAATGAGCAGTTCTTC.